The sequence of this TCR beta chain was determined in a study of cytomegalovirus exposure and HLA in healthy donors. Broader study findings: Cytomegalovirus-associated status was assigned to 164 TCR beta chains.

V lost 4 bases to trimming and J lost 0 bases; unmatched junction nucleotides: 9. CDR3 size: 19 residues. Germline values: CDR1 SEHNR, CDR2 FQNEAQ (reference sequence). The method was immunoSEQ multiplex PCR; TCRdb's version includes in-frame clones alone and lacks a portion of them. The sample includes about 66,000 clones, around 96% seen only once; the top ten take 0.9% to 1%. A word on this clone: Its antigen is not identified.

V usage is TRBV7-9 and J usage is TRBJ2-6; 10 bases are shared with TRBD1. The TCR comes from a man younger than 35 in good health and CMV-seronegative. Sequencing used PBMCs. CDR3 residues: CASSSRQGAPYSGANVLTF. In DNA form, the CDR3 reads TGTGCCAGCAGCTCGCGACAGGGGGCCCCTTACTCTGGGGCCAACGTCCTGACTTTC.